Below, one T cell receptor beta chain is given with its context. This entry is derived from a study of blood T cell repertoires in COVID-19. Profiling relied on immunoSEQ multiplex PCR, and the TCRdb table lists in-frame clones only, not all of them. This sample has tens of thousands of clones; approximately 80% occur once, and the top ten carry approximately 20%. CDR1 and CDR2 (germline): WSHSY, SAAADI. The CDR3 consists of 13 residues. V lost 7 bases and J 7 bases, leaving 14 bases between the germline ends. What was sequenced was peripheral blood. This sequence joins TRBV10-2 and TRBJ1-5, with a possible D match to TRBD1 (6 bases). This receptor was taken from a woman of 80 years or more with COVID-19, enrolled during active disease. CDR3: CASTTTQGQPQHF. CDR3 nucleotides: TGCGCCAGCACCACGACGCAGGGGCAGCCCCAGCATTTT.